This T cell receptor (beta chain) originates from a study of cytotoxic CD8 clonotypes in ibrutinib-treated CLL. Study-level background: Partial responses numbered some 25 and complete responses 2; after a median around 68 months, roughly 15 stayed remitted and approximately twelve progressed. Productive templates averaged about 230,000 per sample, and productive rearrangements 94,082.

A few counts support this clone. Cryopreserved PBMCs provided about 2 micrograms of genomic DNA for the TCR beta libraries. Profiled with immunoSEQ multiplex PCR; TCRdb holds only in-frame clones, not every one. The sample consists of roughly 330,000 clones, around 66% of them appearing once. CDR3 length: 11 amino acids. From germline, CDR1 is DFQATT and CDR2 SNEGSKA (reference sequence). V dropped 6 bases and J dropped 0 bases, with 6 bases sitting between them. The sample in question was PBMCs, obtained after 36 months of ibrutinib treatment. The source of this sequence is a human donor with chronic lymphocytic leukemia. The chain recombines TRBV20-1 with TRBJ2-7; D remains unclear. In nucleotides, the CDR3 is TGCAGTGCACCCAGCTCCTACGAGCAGTACTTC. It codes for CSAPSSYEQYF.